The clone carrying this T cell receptor beta chain was counted many times. The antigen remains unidentified. RNA transcripts provided the template for amplifying TCR beta CDR3 regions. An initial RT-PCR round employing HTBI primers preceded a second-round multiplex PCR. TCRdb reprocessed the multiplex PCR reads via MiXCR and lists one record per CDR3 protein. The sample shows roughly 410,000 distinct CDR3 sequences, 15% of them seen only once. Clinical symptoms, serum thyroxine, TRAb, thyroid ultrasound and orbital computed tomography were relied on for diagnosis. Germline-derived CDR1 and CDR2 are ENHRY and SYGVKD. The CDR3 contains 17 residues. V trimming: 0 bases; J trimming: 5 bases; junction bases outside the gene matches: 12. This sample is part of a study of Graves' ophthalmopathy and Graves' hyperthyroidism. Study-wide results and limits: Both an approximately 69% sensitivity and an approximately 72% specificity characterized the model's predictions of ophthalmopathy progression.

The genes are TRBV10-3 and TRBJ1-1; 7 nucleotides align to TRBD1. Sequencing was performed on peripheral blood. This TCR was recovered from a young woman with stable Graves' hyperthyroidism. In DNA, the CDR3 is TGTGCCATCAGTGAGTCGGGGGAGGGGGCGAGTGATACTGAAGCTTTCTTT. It translates to CAISESGEGASDTEAFF.